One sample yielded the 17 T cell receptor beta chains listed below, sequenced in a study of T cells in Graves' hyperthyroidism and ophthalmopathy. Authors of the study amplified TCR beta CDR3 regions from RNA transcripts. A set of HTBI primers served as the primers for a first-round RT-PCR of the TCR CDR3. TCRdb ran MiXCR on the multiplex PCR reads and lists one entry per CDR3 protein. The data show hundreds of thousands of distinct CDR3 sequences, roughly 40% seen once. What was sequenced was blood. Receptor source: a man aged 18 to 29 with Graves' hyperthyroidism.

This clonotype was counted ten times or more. The CDR3 bases are TGTGCCAGCAGCTTCCCGGGACAGGGTGGGGAGACCCAGTACTTC. Protein: CASSFPGQGGETQYF. The rearrangement joins TRBV7-2 to TRBJ2-5, with 9 positions matching TRBD1. V shed 3 bases and J 5 bases; nucleotides not matched to a gene: 7. Germline CDR1 reads SGHTA; CDR2 reads FQGNSA. The CDR3 runs 15 residues.

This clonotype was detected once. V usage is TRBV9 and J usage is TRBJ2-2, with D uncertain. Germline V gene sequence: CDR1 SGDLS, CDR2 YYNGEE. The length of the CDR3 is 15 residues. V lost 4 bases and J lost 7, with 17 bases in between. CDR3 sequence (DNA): TGTGCCAGCAGCTTCGGAAGATCTCCAATCGGGGAGCTGTTTTTT. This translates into CASSFGRSPIGELFF.

CDR3 residues: CASSLEGTDNSPLHF. For the CDR3, the DNA is TGTGCCAGCAGCTTAGAAGGGACAGATAATTCACCCCTCCACTTT. V is TRBV13 and J is TRBJ1-6; TRBD1 matches at 7 bases. Trimming at V came to 1 base and at J to 5 bases, leaving 2 bases not matched to a gene. The CDR3 has 15 residues. Germline CDR1 PRHDT, CDR2 FYEKMQ (reference sequence).

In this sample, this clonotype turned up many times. CDR3 sequence (DNA): TGCAGCGCCCTGGAGCAGGGAGCTTTCTTT. Translated, it gives CSALEQGAFF. The chain is built from TRBV29-1 and TRBJ1-1; maybe TRBD1 (5 bases). The CDR3 loop spans 10 amino acids. V lost 7 bases, J lost 10 bases, and 13 bases lay in between. Germline lookup yields CDR1 SQVTM and CDR2 ANQGSEA.

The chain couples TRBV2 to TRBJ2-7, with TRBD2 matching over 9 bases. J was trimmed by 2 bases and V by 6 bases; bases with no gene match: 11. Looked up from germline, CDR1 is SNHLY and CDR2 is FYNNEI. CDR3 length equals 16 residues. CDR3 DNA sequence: TGTGCCAGCAGCCAAGAAAGGACTAGCGCGGCCTACGAGCAGTACTTC. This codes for CASSQERTSAAYEQYF.

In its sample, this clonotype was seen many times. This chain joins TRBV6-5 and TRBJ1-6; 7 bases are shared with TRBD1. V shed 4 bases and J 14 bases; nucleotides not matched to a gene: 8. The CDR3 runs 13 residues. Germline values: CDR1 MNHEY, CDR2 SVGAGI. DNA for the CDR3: TGTGCCAGCAGTTTGACAGGGCCCTCTTCCCTCCACTTT. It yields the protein CASSLTGPSSLHF.

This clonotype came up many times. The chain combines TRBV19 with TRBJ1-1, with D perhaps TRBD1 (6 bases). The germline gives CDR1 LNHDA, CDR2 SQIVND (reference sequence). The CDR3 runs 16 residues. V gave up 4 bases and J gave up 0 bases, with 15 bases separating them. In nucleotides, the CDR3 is TGTGCCAGTAGTAATCGGGGGACAACATTGAACACTGAAGCTTTCTTT. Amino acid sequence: CASSNRGTTLNTEAFF.

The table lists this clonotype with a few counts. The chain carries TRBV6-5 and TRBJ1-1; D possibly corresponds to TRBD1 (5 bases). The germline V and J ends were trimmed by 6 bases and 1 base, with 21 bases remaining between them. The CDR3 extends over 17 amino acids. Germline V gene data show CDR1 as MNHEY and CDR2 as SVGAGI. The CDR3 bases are TGTGCCAGCAGCCAAACCTCGCAGGGATTAGCGAACACTGAAGCTTTCTTT. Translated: CASSQTSQGLANTEAFF.

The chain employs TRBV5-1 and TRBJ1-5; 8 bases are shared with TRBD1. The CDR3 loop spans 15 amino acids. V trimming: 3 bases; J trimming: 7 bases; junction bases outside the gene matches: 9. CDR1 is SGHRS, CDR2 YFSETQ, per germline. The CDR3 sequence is CASSYGQGTGQPQHF. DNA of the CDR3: TGCGCCAGCAGCTACGGACAGGGTACGGGACAGCCCCAGCATTTT.

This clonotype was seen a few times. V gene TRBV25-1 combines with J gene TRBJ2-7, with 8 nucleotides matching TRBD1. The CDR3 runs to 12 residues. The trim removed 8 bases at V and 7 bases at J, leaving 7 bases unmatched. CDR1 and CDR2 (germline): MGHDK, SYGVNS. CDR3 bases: TGTGCCAGCGGCCAGGGGGCCGGGGAGCAGTACTTC. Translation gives CASGQGAGEQYF.

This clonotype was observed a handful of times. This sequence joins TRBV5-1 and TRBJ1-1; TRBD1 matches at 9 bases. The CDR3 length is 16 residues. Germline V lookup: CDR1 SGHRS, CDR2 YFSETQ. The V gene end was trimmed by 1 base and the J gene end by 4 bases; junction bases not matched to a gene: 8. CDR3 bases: TGCGCCAGCAGCTTGACGGGACAGGGTTTCGGCACTGAAGCTTTCTTT. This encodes CASSLTGQGFGTEAFF.

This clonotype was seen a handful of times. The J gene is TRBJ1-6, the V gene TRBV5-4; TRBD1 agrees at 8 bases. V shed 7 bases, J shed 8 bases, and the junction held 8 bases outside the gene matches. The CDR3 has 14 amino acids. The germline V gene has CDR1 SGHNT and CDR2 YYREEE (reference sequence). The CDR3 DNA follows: TGTGCCAGCTGTGAAGGACAGGGAGATTCACCCCTCCACTTT. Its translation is CASCEGQGDSPLHF.

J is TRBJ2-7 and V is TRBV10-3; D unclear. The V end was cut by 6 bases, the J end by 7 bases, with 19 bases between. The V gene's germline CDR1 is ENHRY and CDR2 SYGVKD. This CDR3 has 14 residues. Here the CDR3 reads CAISGDFYYNEQYF. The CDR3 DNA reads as TGTGCCATCAGCGGAGACTTCTACTACAATGAGCAGTACTTC.

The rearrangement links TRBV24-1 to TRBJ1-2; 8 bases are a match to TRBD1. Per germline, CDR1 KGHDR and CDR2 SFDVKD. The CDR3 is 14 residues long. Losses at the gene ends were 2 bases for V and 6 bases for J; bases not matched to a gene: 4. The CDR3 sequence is CATSDWQGADGYTF. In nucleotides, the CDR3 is TGTGCCACCAGTGATTGGCAGGGGGCGGATGGCTACACCTTC.

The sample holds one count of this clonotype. This CDR3 is CASSDQDGELFF. In DNA form, the CDR3 reads TGTGCCAGCAGTGATCAGGACGGGGAGCTGTTTTTT. The rearrangement joins TRBV2 to TRBJ2-2; D is uncertain. The germline V gene has CDR1 SNHLY and CDR2 FYNNEI. The CDR3 loop spans 12 amino acids. V was pared by 3 bases and J by 7 bases, with 6 bases between.

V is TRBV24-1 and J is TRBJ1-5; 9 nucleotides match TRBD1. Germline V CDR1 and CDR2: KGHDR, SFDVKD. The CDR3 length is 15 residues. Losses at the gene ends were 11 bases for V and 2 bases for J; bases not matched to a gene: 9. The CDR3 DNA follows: TGTGCCAGCAGGACAGGGGATGGGCGCAATCAGCCCCAGCATTTT. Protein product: CASRTGDGRNQPQHF.

Here the CDR3 DNA reads TGTGCCAGCAGCCCCCAGGGGGCAGGGCGGCGTTGGCACACCTTC. This translates into CASSPQGAGRRWHTF. The chain combines TRBV5-5 with TRBJ1-2, with 8 bases that match TRBD1. Unmatched junction bases numbered 17, after V lost 4 bases and J lost 12 bases. The CDR3 has 15 amino acids. Germline CDR1 is SGHKS and CDR2 is YYEKEE (reference sequence).